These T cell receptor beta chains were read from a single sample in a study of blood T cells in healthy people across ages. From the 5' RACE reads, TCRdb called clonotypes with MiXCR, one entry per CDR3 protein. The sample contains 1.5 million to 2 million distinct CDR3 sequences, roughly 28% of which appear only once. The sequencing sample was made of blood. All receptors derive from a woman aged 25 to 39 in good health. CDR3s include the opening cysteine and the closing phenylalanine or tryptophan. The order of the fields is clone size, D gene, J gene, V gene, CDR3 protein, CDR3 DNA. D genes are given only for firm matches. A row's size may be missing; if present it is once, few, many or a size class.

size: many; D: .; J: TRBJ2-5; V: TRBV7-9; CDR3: CASTPSWETQYF; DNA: TGTGCCAGCACCCCATCGTGGGAGACCCAGTACTTC
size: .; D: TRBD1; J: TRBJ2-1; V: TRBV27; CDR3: CASSLSGGTGADNEQFF; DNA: TGTGCCAGCAGTTTATCGGGGGGGACAGGGGCGGACAATGAGCAGTTCTTC
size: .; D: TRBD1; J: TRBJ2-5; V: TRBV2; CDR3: CASSDWTGQETQYF; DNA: TGTGCCAGCAGTGATTGGACAGGCCAAGAGACCCAGTACTTC
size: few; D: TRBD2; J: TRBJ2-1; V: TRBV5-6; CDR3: CASSLIGSGGIDEQFF; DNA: TGTGCCAGCAGCTTGATAGGAAGCGGGGGGATCGATGAGCAGTTCTTC
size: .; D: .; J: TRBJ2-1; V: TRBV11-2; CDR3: CASSQAGARGYEQFF; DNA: TGTGCCAGCAGCCAAGCGGGAGCCAGGGGGTACGAGCAGTTCTTC
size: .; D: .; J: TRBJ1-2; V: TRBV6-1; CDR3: CASSEASNYGYTF; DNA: TGTGCCAGCAGTGAGGCGTCGAACTATGGCTACACCTTC
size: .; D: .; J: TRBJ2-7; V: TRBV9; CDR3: CASSPRERSSYEQYF; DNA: TGTGCCAGCAGCCCCCGAGAGAGGAGCTCCTACGAGCAGTACTTC
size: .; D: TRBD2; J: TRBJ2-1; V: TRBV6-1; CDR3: CASAPWAGAEQFF; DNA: TGTGCCAGCGCTCCATGGGCGGGAGCTGAGCAGTTCTTC
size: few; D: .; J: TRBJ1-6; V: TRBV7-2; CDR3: CASSLGGRGDSPLHF; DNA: TGTGCCAGCAGCTTAGGGGGCAGGGGAGATTCACCCCTCCACTTT
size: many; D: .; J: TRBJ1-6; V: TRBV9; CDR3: CASSGYRDGDSPLHF; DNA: TGTGCCAGCAGCGGCTATAGGGACGGCGATTCACCCCTCCACTTT
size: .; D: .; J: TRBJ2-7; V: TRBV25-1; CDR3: CASSWVREREQYF; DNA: TGTGCCAGCAGCTGGGTCAGAGAGCGCGAGCAGTACTTC
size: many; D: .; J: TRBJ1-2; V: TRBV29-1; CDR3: CAEKTNYGYTF; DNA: TGCGCAGAAAAGACTAACTATGGCTACACCTTC
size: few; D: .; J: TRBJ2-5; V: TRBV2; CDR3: CASSYYLQETQYF; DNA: TGTGCCAGCAGTTACTATCTCCAAGAGACCCAGTACTTC
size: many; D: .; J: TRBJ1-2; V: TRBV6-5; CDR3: CASSPGVGANYGYTF; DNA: TGTGCCAGCAGTCCTGGGGTAGGGGCTAACTATGGCTACACCTTC
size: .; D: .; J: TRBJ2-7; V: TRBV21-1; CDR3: CARTKFRREQYF; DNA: TGTGCCAGAACTAAATTTCGGCGGGAGCAGTACTTC
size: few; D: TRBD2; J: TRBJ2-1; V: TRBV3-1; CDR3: CASSQGLAGAEQFF; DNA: TGTGCCAGCAGCCAAGGGCTAGCGGGGGCCGAGCAGTTCTTC
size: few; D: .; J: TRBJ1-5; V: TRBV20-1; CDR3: CSASPTNQPQHF; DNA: TGCAGTGCTAGTCCCACCAATCAGCCCCAGCATTTT
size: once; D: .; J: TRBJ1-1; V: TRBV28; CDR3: CASTSGERYTEAFF; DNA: TGTGCCAGCACCTCGGGGGAGAGGTACACTGAAGCTTTCTTT
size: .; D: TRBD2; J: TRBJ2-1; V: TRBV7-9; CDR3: CASGVAGGLYNEQFF; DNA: TGTGCCAGCGGAGTGGCGGGGGGCCTATACAATGAGCAGTTCTTC
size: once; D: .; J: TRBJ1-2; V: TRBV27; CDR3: CASSLSQTLNYGYTF; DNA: TGTGCCAGCAGTTTATCGCAGACTCTTAACTATGGCTACACCTTC
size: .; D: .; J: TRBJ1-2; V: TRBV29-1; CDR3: CSARPDGDYGYTF; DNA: TGCAGCGCAAGACCGGACGGTGACTATGGCTACACCTTC
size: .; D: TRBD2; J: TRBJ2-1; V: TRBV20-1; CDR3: CSARDPAGGVYNEQFF; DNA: TGCAGTGCTAGAGATCCAGCGGGGGGCGTCTACAATGAGCAGTTCTTC
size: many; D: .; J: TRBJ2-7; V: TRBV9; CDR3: CASSVAQETYEQYF; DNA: TGTGCCAGCAGCGTAGCACAGGAGACCTACGAGCAGTACTTC
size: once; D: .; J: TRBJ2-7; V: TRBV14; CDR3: CASSQLEISYEQYF; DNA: TGTGCCAGCAGCCAACTGGAGATCTCCTACGAGCAGTACTTC
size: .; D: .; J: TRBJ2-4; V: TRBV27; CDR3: CASSLSGVANIQYF; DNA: TGTGCCAGCAGTTTATCAGGGGTGGCGAACATTCAGTACTTC
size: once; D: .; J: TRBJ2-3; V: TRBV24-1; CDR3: CATSDPRARTDTQYF; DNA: TGTGCCACCAGTGATCCCAGGGCCCGGACAGATACGCAGTATTTT
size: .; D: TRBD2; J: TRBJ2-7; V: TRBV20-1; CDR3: CSARNSQAGGNEQYF; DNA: TGCAGTGCCCGCAATAGTCAGGCGGGGGGTAACGAGCAGTACTTC
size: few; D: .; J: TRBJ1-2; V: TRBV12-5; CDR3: CASGLNINYGYTF; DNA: TGTGCTAGTGGTTTGAACATTAACTATGGCTACACCTTC
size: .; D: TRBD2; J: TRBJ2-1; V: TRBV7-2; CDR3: CASSSPLAGGFFYNEQFF; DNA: TGTGCCAGCAGCTCGCCACTAGCGGGAGGTTTCTTCTACAATGAGCAGTTCTTC
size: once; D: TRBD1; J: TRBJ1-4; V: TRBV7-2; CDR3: CVSSLLPGQGDEKLFF; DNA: TGTGTCAGCAGCTTATTGCCCGGACAGGGGGATGAAAAACTGTTTTTT
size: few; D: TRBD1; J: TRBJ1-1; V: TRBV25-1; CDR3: CASSARGRGSTEAFF; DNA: TGTGCCAGCAGTGCGAGGGGGCGGGGAAGCACTGAAGCTTTCTTT
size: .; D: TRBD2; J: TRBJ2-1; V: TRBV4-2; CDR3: CACSQEGGGAWNEQFF; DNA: TGTGCCTGCAGCCAAGAAGGCGGGGGGGCGTGGAATGAGCAGTTCTTC
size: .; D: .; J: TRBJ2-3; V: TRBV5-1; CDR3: CASSGTANTDTQYF; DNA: TGCGCCAGCAGTGGAACAGCCAACACAGATACGCAGTATTTT
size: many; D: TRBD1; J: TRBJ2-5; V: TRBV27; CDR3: CASRLRQGAEEQYF; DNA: TGTGCCAGCAGGCTACGACAGGGGGCGGAGGAGCAGTACTTC
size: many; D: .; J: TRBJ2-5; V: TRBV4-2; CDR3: CASSQDWETQYF; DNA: TGTGCCAGCAGCCAAGATTGGGAGACCCAGTACTTC
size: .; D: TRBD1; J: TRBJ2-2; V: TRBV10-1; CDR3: CASSDTQGAIGELFF; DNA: TGCGCCAGCAGCGATACACAGGGGGCGATCGGGGAGCTGTTTTTT
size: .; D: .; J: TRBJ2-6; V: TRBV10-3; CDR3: CAISDGSGGANVLTF; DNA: TGTGCCATCAGTGATGGATCAGGTGGGGCCAACGTCCTGACTTTC
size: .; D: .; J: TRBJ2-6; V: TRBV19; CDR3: CAVGGANVLTF; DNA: TGTGCCGTCGGAGGGGCCAACGTCCTGACTTTC
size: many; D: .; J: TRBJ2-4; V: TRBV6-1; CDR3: CASTPGTGKNIQYF; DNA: TGTGCCAGCACCCCCGGGACCGGCAAAAACATTCAGTACTTC
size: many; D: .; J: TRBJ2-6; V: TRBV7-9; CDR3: CASSLVSAGANVLTF; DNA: TGTGCCAGCAGCTTGGTGTCCGCTGGGGCCAACGTCCTGACTTTC
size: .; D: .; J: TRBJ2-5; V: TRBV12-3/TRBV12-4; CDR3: CASSPRRLGLTETQYF; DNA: TGTGCCAGCAGTCCCCGGCGGTTGGGTTTGACGGAGACCCAGTACTTC
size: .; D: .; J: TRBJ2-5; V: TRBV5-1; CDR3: CASSMVQQETQYF; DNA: TGCGCCAGCAGCATGGTACAGCAAGAGACCCAGTACTTC
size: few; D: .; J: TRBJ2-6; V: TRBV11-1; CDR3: CASSFDFSGANVLTF; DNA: TGTGCCAGCAGCTTCGACTTTTCTGGGGCCAACGTCCTGACTTTC
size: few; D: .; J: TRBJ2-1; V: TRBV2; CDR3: CASRRGGRSSYNEQFF; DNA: TGTGCCAGCAGACGCGGGGGCCGGAGCTCCTACAATGAGCAGTTCTTC
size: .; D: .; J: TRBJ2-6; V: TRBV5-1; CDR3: CASSLDMPGASVLTF; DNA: TGCGCCAGCAGCTTGGATATGCCTGGGGCCAGCGTCCTGACTTTC